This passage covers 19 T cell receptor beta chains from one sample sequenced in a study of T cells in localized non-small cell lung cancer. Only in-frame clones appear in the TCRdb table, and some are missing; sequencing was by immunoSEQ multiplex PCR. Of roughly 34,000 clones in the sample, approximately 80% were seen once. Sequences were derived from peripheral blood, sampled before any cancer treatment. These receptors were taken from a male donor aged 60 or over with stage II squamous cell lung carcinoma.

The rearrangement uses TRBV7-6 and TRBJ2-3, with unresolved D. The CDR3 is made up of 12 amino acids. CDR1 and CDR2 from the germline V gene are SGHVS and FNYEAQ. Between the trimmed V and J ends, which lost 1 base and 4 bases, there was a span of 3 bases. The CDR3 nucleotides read TGTGCCAGCAGCTTAGTGGCAGATACGCAGTATTTT. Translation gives CASSLVADTQYF.

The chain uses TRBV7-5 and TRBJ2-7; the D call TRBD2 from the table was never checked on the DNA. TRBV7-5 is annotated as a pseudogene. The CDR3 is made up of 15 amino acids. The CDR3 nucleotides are TGTGCCAGAAGCTCCATGTGGGACTATTCCTACGAGCAGTACTTC. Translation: CARSSMWDYSYEQYF.

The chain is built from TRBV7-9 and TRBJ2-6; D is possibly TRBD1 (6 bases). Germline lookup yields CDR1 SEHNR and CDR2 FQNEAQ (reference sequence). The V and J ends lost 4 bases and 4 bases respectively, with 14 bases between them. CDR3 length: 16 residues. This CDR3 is CASSSITGTGANVLTF. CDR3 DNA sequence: TGTGCCAGCAGCTCTATAACAGGGACCGGGGCCAACGTCCTGACTTTC.

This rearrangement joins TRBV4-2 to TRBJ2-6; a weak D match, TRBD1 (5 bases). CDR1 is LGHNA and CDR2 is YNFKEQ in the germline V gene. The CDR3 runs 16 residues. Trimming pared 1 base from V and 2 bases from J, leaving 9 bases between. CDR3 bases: TGTGCCAGCAGCCAAGCGTCCAGGGCTGGGGCCAACGTCCTGACTTTC. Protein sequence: CASSQASRAGANVLTF.

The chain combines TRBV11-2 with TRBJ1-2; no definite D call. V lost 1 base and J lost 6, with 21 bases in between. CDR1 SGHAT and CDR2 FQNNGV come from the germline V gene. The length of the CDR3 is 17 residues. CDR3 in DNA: TGTGCCAGCAGCTTAGTGGGTTTTCGAGGGCGCGAAAATGGCTACACCTTC. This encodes CASSLVGFRGRENGYTF.

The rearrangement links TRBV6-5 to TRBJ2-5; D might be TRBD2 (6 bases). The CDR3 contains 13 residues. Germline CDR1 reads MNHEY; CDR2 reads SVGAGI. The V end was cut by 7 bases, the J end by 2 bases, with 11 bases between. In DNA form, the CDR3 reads TGTGCCAGCACTCGGGACTCTCAAGAGACCCAGTACTTC. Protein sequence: CASTRDSQETQYF.

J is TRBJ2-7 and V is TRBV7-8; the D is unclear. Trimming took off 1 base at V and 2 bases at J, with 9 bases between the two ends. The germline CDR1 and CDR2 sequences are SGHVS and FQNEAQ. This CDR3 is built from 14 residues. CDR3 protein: CASSLVSYTYEQYF. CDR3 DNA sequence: TGTGCCAGCAGCTTAGTGTCCTATACCTACGAGCAGTACTTC.

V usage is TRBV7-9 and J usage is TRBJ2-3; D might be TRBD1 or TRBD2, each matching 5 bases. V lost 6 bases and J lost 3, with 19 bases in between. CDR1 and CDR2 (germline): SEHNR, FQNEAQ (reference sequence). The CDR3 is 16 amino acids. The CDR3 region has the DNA TGTGCCAGCAGATCCGGGACCCCCCGAGGTACAGATACGCAGTATTTT. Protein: CASRSGTPRGTDTQYF.

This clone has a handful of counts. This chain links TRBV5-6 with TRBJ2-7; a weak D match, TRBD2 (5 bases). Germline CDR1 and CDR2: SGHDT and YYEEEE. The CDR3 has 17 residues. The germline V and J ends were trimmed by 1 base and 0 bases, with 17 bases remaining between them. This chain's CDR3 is CASSLNSWLGVSYEQYF. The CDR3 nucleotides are TGTGCCAGCAGCTTGAACAGTTGGCTGGGAGTCTCCTACGAGCAGTACTTC.

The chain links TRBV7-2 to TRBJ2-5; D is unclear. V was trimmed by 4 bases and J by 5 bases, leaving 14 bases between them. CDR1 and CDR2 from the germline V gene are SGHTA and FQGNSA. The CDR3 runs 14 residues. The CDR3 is CASSYPGSRETQYF. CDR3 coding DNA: TGTGCCAGCAGCTACCCTGGCTCGCGGGAGACCCAGTACTTC.

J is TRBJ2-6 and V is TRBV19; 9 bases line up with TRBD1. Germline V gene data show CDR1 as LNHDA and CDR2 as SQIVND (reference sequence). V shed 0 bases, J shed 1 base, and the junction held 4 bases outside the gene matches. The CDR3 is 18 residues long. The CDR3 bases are TGTGCCAGTAGTATAGATCGGGACAGGGTGTCTGGGGCCAACGTCCTGACTTTC. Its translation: CASSIDRDRVSGANVLTF.

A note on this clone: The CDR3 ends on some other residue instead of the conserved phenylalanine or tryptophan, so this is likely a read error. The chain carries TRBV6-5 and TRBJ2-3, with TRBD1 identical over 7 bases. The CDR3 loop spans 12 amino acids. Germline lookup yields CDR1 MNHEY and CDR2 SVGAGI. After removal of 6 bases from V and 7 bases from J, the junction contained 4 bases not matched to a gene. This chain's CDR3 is CASRPQGNTQYL. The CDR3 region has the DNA TGTGCCAGCAGGCCACAGGGGAATACGCAGTATCTT.

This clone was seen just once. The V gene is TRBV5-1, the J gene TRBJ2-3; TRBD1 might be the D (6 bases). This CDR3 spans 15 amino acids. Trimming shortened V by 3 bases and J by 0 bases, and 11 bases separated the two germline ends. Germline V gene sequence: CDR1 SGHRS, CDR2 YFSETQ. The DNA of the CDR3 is TGCGCCAGCAGCTATTTGGGGGCCAGCACAGATACGCAGTATTTT. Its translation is CASSYLGASTDTQYF.

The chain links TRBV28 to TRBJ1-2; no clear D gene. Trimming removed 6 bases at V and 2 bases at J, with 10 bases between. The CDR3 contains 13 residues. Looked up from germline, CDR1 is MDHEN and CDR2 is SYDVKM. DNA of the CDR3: TGTGCCAGCAGAGAACCGACGAACTATGGCTACACCTTC. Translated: CASREPTNYGYTF.

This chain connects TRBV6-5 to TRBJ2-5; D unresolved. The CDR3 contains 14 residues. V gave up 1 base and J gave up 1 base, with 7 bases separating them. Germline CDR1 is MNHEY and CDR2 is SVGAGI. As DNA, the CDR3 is TGTGCCAGCAGTTACTTACAGACCCAAGAGACCCAGTACTTC. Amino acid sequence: CASSYLQTQETQYF.

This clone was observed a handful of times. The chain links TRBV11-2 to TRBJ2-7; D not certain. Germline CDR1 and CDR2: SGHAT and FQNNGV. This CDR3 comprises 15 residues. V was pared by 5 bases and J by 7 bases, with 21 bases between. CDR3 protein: CASSLLGRLSAEQYF. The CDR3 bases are TGTGCCAGCAGCCTCCTTGGGCGCCTTAGTGCTGAGCAGTACTTC.

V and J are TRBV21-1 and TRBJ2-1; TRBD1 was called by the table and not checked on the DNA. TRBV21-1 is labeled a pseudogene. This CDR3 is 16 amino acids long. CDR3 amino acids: CASSKARDRAYNEQFF. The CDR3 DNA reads TGTGCCAGCAGCAAAGCACGGGACAGGGCCTACAATGAGCAGTTCTTC.

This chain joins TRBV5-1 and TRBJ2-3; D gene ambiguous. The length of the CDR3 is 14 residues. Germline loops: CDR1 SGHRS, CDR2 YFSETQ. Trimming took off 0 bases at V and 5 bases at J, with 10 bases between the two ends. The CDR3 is CASSLAQSEDTQYF. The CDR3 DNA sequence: TGCGCCAGCAGCTTGGCCCAAAGCGAAGATACGCAGTATTTT.

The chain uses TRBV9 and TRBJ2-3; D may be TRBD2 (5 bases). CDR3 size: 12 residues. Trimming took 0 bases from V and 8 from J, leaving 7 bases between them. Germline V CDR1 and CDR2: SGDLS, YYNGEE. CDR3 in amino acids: CASSVAGVTQYF. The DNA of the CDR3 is TGTGCCAGCAGCGTAGCCGGGGTTACGCAGTATTTT.